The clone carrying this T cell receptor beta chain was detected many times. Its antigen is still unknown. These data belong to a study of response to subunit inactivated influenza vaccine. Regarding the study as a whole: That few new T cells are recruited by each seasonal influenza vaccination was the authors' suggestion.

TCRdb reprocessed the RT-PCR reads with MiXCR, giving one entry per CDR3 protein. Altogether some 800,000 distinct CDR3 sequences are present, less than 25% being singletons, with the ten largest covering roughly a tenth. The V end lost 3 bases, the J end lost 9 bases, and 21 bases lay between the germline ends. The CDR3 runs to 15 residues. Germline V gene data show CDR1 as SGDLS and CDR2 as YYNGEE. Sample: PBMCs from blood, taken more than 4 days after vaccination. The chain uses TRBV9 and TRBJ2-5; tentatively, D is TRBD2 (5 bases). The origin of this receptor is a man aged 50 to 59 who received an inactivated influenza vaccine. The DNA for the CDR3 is TGTGCCAGCAGCGAATCCGCGTGGCAGACGGAGGCCCAGTACTTC. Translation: CASSESAWQTEAQYF.